A single T cell receptor (beta chain) is shown here with its context. TCRdb's copy holds only in-frame clones and misses some; the assay was immunoSEQ multiplex PCR. The data show over 350,000 clones, 87% seen once. J lost 6 bases, V lost 6 bases, and 5 bases had no gene match. Germline V lookup: CDR1 MDHEN, CDR2 SYDVKM. The CDR3 length is 15 residues. The source of the sample is a study of blood T cell repertoires in COVID-19. Across the study: T cells, B-cell-depleted T cells, or PBMCs provided the cDNA or gDNA that served as material.

This clonotype was sampled from a woman aged 18-29 years with acute COVID-19. The chain links TRBV28 to TRBJ2-5; 15 bases align to TRBD2. The sequencing input was PBMCs or T cells enriched from blood (not recorded which). CDR3 sequence (DNA): TGTGCCAGCAGAGTGGGACTAGCGGGAGGAAAGACCCAGTACTTC. Amino acids: CASRVGLAGGKTQYF.